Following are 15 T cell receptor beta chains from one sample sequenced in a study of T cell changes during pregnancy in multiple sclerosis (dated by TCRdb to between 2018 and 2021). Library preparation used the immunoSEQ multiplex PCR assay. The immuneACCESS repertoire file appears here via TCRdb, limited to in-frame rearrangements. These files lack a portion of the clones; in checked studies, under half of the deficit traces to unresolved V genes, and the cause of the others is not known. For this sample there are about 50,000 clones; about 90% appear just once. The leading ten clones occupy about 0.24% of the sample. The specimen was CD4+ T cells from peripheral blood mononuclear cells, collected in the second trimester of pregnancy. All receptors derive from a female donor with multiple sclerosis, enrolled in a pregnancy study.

The DNA of the CDR3 is TGCGCCAGCAGACAGGGACAGGGGGGCACCGGGGAGCTGTTTTTT. Translating it yields CASRQGQGGTGELFF. The V call is TRBV5-1, the J call TRBJ2-2; 11 bases match TRBD1. V gave up 5 bases and J gave up 4 bases; unmatched junction bases: 4. The CDR3 covers 15 residues. The germline V gene has CDR1 SGHRS and CDR2 YFSETQ. The complete variable domain, with remaining parts taken from reference TRBV5-1 and TRBJ2-2, reads KAGVTQTPRYLIKTRGQQVTLSCSPISGHRSVSWYQQTPGQGLQFLFEYFSETQRNKGNFPGRFSGRQFSNSRSEMNVSTLELGDSALYLCASRQGQGGTGELFFGEGSRLTVL.

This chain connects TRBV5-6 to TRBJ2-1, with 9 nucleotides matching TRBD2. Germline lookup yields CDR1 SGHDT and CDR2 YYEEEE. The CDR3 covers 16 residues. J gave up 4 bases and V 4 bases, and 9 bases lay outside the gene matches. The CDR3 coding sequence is TGTGCCAGCAGCCTCAAGGGACTAGCCCGTTACAATGAGCAGTTCTTC. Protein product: CASSLKGLARYNEQFF.

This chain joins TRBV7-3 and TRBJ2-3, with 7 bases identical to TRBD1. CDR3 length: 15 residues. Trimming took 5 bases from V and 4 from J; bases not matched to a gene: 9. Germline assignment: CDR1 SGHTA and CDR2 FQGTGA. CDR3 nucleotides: TGTGCCAGCAGCCTCAGACAGGGTTTGGCAGATACGCAGTATTTT. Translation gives CASSLRQGLADTQYF.

CDR3 sequence (DNA): TGTGCCAGCAGCCGGGACACCTTTTATGGCTACACCTTC. This codes for CASSRDTFYGYTF. The gene calls are TRBV6-1 and TRBJ1-2; D possibly corresponds to TRBD1 (6 bases). The CDR3 extends over 13 amino acids. Germline lookup yields CDR1 MNHNS and CDR2 SASEGT. The V gene lost 6 bases and the J gene lost 5 bases, with 13 bases spanning the gap.

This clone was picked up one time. This CDR3 reads CASSGTGGPNEKLFF. CDR3 bases: TGCGCCAGCAGCGGGACAGGGGGCCCGAATGAAAAACTGTTTTTT. J is TRBJ1-4 and V is TRBV5-1, with 12 bases aligning to TRBD1. Germline lookup yields CDR1 SGHRS and CDR2 YFSETQ. The length of the CDR3 is 15 residues. Unmatched junction bases numbered 3, after V lost 4 bases and J lost 5 bases.

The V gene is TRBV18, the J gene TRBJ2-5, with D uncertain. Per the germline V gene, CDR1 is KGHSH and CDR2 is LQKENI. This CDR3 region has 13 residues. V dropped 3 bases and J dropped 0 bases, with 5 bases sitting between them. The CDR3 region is CASSPPYQETQYF. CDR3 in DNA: TGTGCCAGCTCACCTCCGTACCAAGAGACCCAGTACTTC.

The CDR3, as DNA: TGTGCCACCGGACAGGAACGAGGGACTGAAGCTTTCTTT. Amino acids: CATGQERGTEAFF. The V call is TRBV7-8, the J call TRBJ1-1; 7 positions agree with TRBD1. Looked up from germline, CDR1 is SGHVS and CDR2 is FQNEAQ. V lost 10 bases and J lost 5; bases outside the gene matches: 10. This CDR3 comprises 13 residues.

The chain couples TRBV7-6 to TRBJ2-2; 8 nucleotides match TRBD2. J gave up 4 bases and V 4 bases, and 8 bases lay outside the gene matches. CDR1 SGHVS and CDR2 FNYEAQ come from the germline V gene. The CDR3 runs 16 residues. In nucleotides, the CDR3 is TGTGCCAGCAGCTCCGGGAGCGGGGGTGGCACCGGGGAGCTGTTTTTT. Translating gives CASSSGSGGGTGELFF.

The CDR3 loop is CASSQVLAGGLDTQYF. The CDR3 DNA is TGTGCCAGCAGCCAAGTACTAGCGGGGGGGCTGGATACGCAGTATTTT. This sequence joins TRBV14 and TRBJ2-3; TRBD2 matches 13 bases. From germline, CDR1 is SGHDN and CDR2 FVKESK. The V gene end was trimmed by 1 base and the J gene end by 6 bases; junction bases not matched to a gene: 4. This CDR3 comprises 16 residues.

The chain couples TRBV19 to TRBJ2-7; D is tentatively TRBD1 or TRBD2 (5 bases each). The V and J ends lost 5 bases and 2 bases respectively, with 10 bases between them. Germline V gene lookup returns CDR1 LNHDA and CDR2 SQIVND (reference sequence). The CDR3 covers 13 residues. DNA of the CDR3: TGTGCCAGTAGTCTAGCAGGGACCTACGAGCAGTACTTC. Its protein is CASSLAGTYEQYF. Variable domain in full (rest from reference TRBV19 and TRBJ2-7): DGGITQSPKYLFRKEGQNVTLSCEQNLNHDAMYWYRQDPGQGLRLIYYSQIVNDFQKGDIAEGYSVSREKKESFPLTVTSAQKNPTAFYLCASSLAGTYEQYFGPGTRLTVT.

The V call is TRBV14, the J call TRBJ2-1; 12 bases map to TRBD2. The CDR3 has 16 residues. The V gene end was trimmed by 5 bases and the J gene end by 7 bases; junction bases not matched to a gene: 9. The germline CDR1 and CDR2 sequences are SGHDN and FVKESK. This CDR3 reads CASSGALAGGTNEQFF. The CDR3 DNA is TGTGCCAGCAGCGGAGCCCTAGCGGGAGGGACAAATGAGCAGTTCTTC.

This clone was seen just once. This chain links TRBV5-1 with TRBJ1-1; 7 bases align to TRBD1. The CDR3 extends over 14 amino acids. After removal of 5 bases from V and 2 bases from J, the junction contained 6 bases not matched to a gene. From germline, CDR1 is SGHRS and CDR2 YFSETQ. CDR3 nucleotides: TGCGCCAGCAGTAGGGACAGCAAAAACACTGAAGCTTTCTTT. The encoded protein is CASSRDSKNTEAFF.

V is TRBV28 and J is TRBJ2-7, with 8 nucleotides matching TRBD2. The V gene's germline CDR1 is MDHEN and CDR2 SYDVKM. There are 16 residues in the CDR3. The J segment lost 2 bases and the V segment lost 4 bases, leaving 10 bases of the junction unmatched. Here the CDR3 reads CASSSPGSGGAYEQYF. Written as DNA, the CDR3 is TGTGCCAGCAGTTCCCCCGGCAGCGGGGGAGCCTACGAGCAGTACTTC.

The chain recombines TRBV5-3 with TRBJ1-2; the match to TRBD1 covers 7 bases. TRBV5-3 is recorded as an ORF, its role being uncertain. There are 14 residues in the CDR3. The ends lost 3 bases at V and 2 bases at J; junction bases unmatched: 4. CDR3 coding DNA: TGTGCCAGAAGCTACCCGGACAGGAACTATGGCTACACCTTC. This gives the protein CARSYPDRNYGYTF.

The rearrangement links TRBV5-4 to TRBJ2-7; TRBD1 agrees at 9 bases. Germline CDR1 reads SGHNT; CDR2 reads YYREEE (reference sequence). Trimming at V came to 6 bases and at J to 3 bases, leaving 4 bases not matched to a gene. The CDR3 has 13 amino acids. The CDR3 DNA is TGTGCCAGCATGGGACAGGGAAACTACGAGCAGTACTTC. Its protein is CASMGQGNYEQYF.